This TCR beta chain emerged from a study of blood T cell repertoires in COVID-19. Study overall: Some COVID-19 samples were acute and others convalescent; all came from the United States, Italy and Spain. T cells, B-cell-depleted T cells, or PBMCs supplied cDNA or gDNA.

CDR1 and CDR2 (germline): GTSNPN, SVGIG (reference sequence). The trim removed 5 bases at V and 2 bases at J, leaving 5 bases unmatched. The CDR3 length is 15 residues. Authors' methods: Estimated nucleated cell counts came from reference gene primer amplification. The method was immunoSEQ multiplex PCR; TCRdb's version includes in-frame clones alone and lacks a portion of them. Clonal size and the V and J genes are those of that table, whereas D and trimming came from the DNA. The table lists roughly 150,000 clones, under 95% of them singletons. This clone was seen once. While infection was still active, Seattle patients were enrolled and then followed longitudinally.

Sequencing input: peripheral blood. This TCR was sampled from a man aged 18 to 29 with COVID-19, enrolled during active disease. V and J are TRBV30 and TRBJ2-1, with 11 bases that match TRBD2. The CDR3 nucleotides are TGTGCCTGGGAGAAGACTAGCGGGACCTACAATGAGCAGTTCTTC. It is translated as CAWEKTSGTYNEQFF.